This T cell receptor (beta chain) was retrieved from a study of OX40 agonist ivuxolimab in advanced cancers. Overall study results and limits: CD8+ T cells showed, on average, more clonal expansion than CD4+ cells.

Profiled with immunoSEQ multiplex PCR; TCRdb holds only in-frame clones, not every one. This repertoire shows 70,000 or so clones, 80% found once; its top ten account for under 2.5%. V was clipped by 5 bases and J by 14 bases; unmatched bases: 8. The CDR3 has 11 amino acids. Germline values: CDR1 SGHVS, CDR2 FQNEAQ. Regarding this clone: Its target is unknown.

The starting material was CD4+ or CD8+ T cells sorted from blood, obtained in a trial of the OX40 agonist ivuxolimab. The receptor's source is an adult with an advanced solid tumor such as melanoma, head and neck, liver or kidney cancer. The rearrangement links TRBV7-8 to TRBJ1-2; TRBD1 matches at 7 bases. CDR3 bases: TGTGCCAGCAGCCGACAGGGTTTTCTTACCTTC. As protein: CASSRQGFLTF. The full variable domain, with the rest looked up from reference TRBV7-8 and TRBJ1-2, is GAGVSQSPRYKVAKRGQDVALRCDPISGHVSLFWYQQALGQGPEFLTYFQNEAQLDKSGLPSDRFFAERPEGSVSTLKIQRTQQEDSAVYLCASSRQGFLTFGSGTRLTVV.